Given below is one TCR beta chain in context. The antigen is undetermined. This sample also contains other DNA sequences that code for the same CDR3. V lost 3 bases and J lost 2; bases outside the gene matches: 2. From germline, CDR1 is LNHDA and CDR2 SQIVND (reference sequence). This CDR3 has 15 residues. The record originates from a study of shared clonotypes between healthy human individuals. Overall study results and limits: Several donors held approximately 5% of naive CD4 clonotypes in common.

Data came from immunoSEQ multiplex PCR; TCRdb stores just in-frame clones and leaves some out. The repertoire has 2 million to 2.5 million clones, approximately 95% of them found once; the top ten carry under 0.45%. V usage is TRBV19 and J usage is TRBJ2-7; 12 nucleotides match TRBD1. The sequenced material came from naive CD4+ T cells from PBMCs. Sample subset: CD45RA+ positively selected. The sequence was collected from a man between 18 and 29 years old in good health. Some clones in this sample may be carry-over from other donors' samples. The CDR3 here is CASSIRDRGPYEQYF. The DNA for the CDR3 is TGTGCCAGTAGTATCCGGGACAGGGGGCCCTACGAGCAGTACTTC.